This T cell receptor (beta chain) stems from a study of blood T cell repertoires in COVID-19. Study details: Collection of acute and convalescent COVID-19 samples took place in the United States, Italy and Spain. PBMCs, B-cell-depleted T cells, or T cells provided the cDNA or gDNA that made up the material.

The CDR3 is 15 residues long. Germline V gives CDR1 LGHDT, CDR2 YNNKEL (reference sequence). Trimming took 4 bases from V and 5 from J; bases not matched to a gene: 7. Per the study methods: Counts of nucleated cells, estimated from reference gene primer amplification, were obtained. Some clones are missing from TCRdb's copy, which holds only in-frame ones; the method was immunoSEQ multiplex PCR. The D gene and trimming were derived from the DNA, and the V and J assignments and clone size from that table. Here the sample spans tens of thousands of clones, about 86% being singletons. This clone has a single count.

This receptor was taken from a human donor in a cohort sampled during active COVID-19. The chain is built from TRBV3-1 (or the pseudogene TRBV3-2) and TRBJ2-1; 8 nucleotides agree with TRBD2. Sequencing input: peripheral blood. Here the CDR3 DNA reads TGTGCCAGCAGCCGCCCTAGCGGGCGCAACAATGAGCAGTTCTTC. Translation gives CASSRPSGRNNEQFF.